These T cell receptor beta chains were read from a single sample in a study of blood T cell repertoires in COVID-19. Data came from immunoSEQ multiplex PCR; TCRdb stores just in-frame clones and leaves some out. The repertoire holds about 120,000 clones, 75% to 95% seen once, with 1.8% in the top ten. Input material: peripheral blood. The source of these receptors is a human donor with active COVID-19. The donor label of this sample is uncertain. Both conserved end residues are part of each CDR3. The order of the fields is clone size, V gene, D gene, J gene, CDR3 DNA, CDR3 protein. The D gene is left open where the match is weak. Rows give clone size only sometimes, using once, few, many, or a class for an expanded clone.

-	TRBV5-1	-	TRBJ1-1	TGCGCCAGCAGCTTTGGGAACAGGTTGAACACTGAAGCTTTCTTT	CASSFGNRLNTEAFF
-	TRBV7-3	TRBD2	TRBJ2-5	TGTGCCAGCAGCTTATCCCCAGCGGGGGGGCGAGAGACCCAGTACTTC	CASSLSPAGGRETQYF
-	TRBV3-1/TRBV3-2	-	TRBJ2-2	TGTGCCAGCAGCCATGCGGGCCACACCGGGGAGCTGTTTTTT	CASSHAGHTGELFF
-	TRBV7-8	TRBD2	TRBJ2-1	TGTGCCAGCACCGCCCAGCCGGGGGGGCGGGAAAATGAGCAGTTCTTC	CASTAQPGGRENEQFF
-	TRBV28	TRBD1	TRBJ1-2	TGTGCCAGCAGACTCCAGGGGGTGAGGTATGGCTACACCTTC	CASRLQGVRYGYTF
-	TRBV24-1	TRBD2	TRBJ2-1	TGTGCCACCAGTGATTCTCCGGGGAGGGGTGGTGAGCAGTTCTTC	CATSDSPGRGGEQFF
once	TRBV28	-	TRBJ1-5	TGTGCCAGCAGTTCAGGGACTAATAGCAATCAGCCCCAGCATTTT	CASSSGTNSNQPQHF
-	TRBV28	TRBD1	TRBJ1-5	TGTGCCAGCAGTTTTTTAACAGGGGGCAATCAGCCCCAGCATTTT	CASSFLTGGNQPQHF
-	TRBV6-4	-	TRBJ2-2	TGTGCCAGCAGTGACTCGGCGGGGGCAAACACCGGGGAGCTGTTTTTT	CASSDSAGANTGELFF
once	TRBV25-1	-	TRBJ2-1	TGTGCCAGCAGTGACCTTGGAGGGCTCGATGAGCAGTTCTTC	CASSDLGGLDEQFF
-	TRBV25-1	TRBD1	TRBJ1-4	TGTGCCAGCAGTGACCGTGGACAGGGGTCCACTAATGAAAAACTGTTTTTT	CASSDRGQGSTNEKLFF
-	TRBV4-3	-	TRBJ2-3	TGCGCCAGCAGCCTGGGGCGTCCAGATACGCAGTATTTT	CASSLGRPDTQYF
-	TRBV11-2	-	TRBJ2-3	TGTGCCAAACGGAGTGGGGAGGCAGATACGCAGTATTTT	CAKRSGEADTQYF
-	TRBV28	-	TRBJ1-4	TGTGCCAGCAGGCCCAGGGCTCCAACTAATGAAAAACTGTTTTTT	CASRPRAPTNEKLFF
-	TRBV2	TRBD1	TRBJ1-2	TGTGCCAGCATGAAAGGGGACAGGGTAAATAGGTATGGCTACACCTTC	CASMKGDRVNRYGYTF
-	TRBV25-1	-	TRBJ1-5	TGTGCCAGCAGTGCCGGGTTCGGCAATCAGCCCCAGCATTTT	CASSAGFGNQPQHF
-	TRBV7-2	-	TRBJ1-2	TGTGCCAGCAGCATACCGGCCTCGACTCGGGGCTACACCTTC	CASSIPASTRGYTF
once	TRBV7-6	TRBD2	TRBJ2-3	TGTGCCAGCAGCTTAGGGGCCGGGACTAGCAGCACAGATACGCAGTATTTT	CASSLGAGTSSTDTQYF
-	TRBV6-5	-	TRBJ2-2	TGTGCCAGCAGTTACCTAAAGTGGTCCGGGGAGCTGTTTTTT	CASSYLKWSGELFF
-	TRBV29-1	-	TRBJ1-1	TGCAGCAGCAGGGACACTGAAGCTTTCTTT	CSSRDTEAFF
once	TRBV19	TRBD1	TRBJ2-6	TGTGCCAGTATAGGCAGGGGGCTTCCCGGGGCCAACGTCCTGACTTTC	CASIGRGLPGANVLTF
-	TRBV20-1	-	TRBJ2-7	TGCAGTGCTAGAGATTTCCGCGAGCAGTACTTC	CSARDFREQYF
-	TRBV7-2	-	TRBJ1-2	TGTGCCAGCAGCTTAGCGCGCACCTATGGCTACACCTTC	CASSLARTYGYTF
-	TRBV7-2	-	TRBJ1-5	TGTGCCAGCAGCTTACTAGGAGTTGGCAATCAGCCCCAGCATTTT	CASSLLGVGNQPQHF
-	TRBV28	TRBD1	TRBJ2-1	TGTGCCAGCAGTCCTAGACAGGGCCAACTTACGGGTAATGAGCAGTTCTTC	CASSPRQGQLTGNEQFF
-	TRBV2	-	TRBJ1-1	TGTGCCAGCAGTGACCAGTCGAACACTGAAGCTTTCTTT	CASSDQSNTEAFF
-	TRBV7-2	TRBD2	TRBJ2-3	TGTGCCAGCAGCCTCCGAGGACTAGCGGGGGGGTTATATACGCAGTATTTT	CASSLRGLAGGLYTQYF
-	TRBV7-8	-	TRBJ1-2	TGTGCCAGCTCCTTAACAGCTTCTAACTATGGCTACACCTTC	CASSLTASNYGYTF
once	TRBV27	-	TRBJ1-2	TGTGCCAGCAGTGGGACTTCTTCCCTCCACTATGGCTACACCTTC	CASSGTSSLHYGYTF
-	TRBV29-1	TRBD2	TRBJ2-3	TGCAGCGTTACGGGACTAGTAATTTCTACAGATACGCAGTATTTT	CSVTGLVISTDTQYF
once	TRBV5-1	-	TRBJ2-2	TGCGCCAGCCCCACGGACACCGGGGAGCTGTTTTTT	CASPTDTGELFF
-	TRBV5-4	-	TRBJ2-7	TGTGCCAGCAGCTTGGGGGCAGACCCCTCCTACGAGCAGTACTTC	CASSLGADPSYEQYF
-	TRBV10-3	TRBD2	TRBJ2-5	TGTGCCATCAGCTTTGATCTAGCGGGGGGGAAAGAGACCCAGTACTTC	CAISFDLAGGKETQYF
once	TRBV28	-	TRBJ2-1	TGTGCCAGCAGTCCCTTCCTAGCAGACTACAATGAGCAGTTCTTC	CASSPFLADYNEQFF
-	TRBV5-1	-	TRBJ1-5	TGCGCCAGCAGCGTACAGGGCAATCAGCCCCAGCATTTT	CASSVQGNQPQHF
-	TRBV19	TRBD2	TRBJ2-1	TGTGCCAGTAGAACCAAGACTAGCGGGGGTTACAATGAGCAGTTCTTC	CASRTKTSGGYNEQFF
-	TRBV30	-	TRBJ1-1	TGTGCCTGGACTTTGGGTTTCCGACAGGCGAACACTGAAGCTTTCTTT	CAWTLGFRQANTEAFF
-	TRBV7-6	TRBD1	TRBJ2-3	TGTGCCAGCAGCCTTGGCCGGGACAGGGGGACAGATACGCAGTATTTT	CASSLGRDRGTDTQYF
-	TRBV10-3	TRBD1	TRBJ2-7	TGTGCCATCAGTGATCTAGGACAGGGATCCTACGAGCAGTACTTC	CAISDLGQGSYEQYF